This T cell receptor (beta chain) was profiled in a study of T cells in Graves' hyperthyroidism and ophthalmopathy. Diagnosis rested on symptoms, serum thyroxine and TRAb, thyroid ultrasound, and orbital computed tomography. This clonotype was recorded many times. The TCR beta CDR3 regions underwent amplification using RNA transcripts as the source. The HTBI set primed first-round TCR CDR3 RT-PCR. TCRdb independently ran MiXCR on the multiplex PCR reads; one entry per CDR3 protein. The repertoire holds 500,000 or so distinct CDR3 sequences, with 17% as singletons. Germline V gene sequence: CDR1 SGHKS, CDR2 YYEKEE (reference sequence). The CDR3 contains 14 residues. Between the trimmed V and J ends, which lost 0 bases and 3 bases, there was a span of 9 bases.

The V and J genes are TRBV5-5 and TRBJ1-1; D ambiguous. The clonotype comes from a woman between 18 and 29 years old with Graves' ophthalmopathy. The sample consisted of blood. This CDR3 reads CASSLEYGDTEAFF. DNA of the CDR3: TGTGCCAGCAGCTTGGAATACGGGGACACTGAAGCTTTCTTT.